The rows below give T cell receptor beta chains drawn from one sample of a study of immune characterization of retroperitoneal liposarcoma. TCRdb redid the calling of the PCR reads with MiXCR, one entry per CDR3 protein. The table includes some 2,800 distinct CDR3 sequences, around 50% detected once. The sequencing sample was made of tumor tissue. Source of these receptors: a male donor with retroperitoneal liposarcoma. CDR3s include the opening cysteine and the closing phenylalanine or tryptophan. A D gene is named only where the DNA matches it firmly. Clone size is given for some rows only: seen once, a few or many times, or a class if the clone is expanded.

clone_size: NA
d_call: TRBD2
j_call: TRBJ2-2
v_call: TRBV6-1
cdr3_aa: CASRAWGGPSTGELFF
cdr3_nt: TGTGCCAGCAGGGCATGGGGAGGGCCGAGCACCGGGGAGCTGTTTTTT

clone_size: once
d_call: TRBD1
j_call: TRBJ2-7
v_call: TRBV12-3/TRBV12-4
cdr3_aa: CASGRTGDPKQYF
cdr3_nt: TGTGCCAGCGGAAGGACAGGGGACCCCAAGCAGTACTTC

clone_size: NA
d_call: NA
j_call: TRBJ1-2
v_call: TRBV28
cdr3_aa: CASSPQGWGYGYTF
cdr3_nt: TGTGCCAGCAGTCCCCAGGGATGGGGGTATGGCTACACCTTC

clone_size: NA
d_call: NA
j_call: TRBJ2-1
v_call: TRBV12-3/TRBV12-4
cdr3_aa: CASIFELARGFSYNEQFF
cdr3_nt: TGTGCCAGCATCTTTGAACTGGCCCGAGGCTTCTCCTACAATGAGCAGTTCTTC

clone_size: NA
d_call: TRBD1
j_call: TRBJ2-3
v_call: TRBV7-4
cdr3_aa: CASSAQGGPERDTQYF
cdr3_nt: TGTGCCAGCAGCGCACAGGGGGGCCCAGAGAGGGATACGCAGTATTTT

clone_size: NA
d_call: TRBD2
j_call: TRBJ2-1
v_call: TRBV6-4
cdr3_aa: CASSEGSRGGRPNEQFF
cdr3_nt: TGTGCCAGCAGTGAAGGGTCCCGGGGGGGGCGTCCGAATGAGCAGTTCTTC

clone_size: NA
d_call: TRBD2
j_call: TRBJ2-1
v_call: TRBV7-6
cdr3_aa: CASSLNPGLAVSPQRNEQFF
cdr3_nt: TGTGCCAGCAGCTTAAACCCGGGACTAGCGGTCTCTCCTCAGCGGAATGAGCAGTTCTTC

clone_size: few
d_call: NA
j_call: TRBJ1-1
v_call: TRBV10-2
cdr3_aa: CASSVGNTEAFF
cdr3_nt: TGCGCCAGCAGTGTGGGCAACACTGAAGCTTTCTTT

clone_size: NA
d_call: NA
j_call: TRBJ2-5
v_call: TRBV6-1
cdr3_aa: CATAPRLLQETQYF
cdr3_nt: TGTGCCACTGCTCCCCGTCTCCTACAAGAGACCCAGTACTTC

clone_size: NA
d_call: TRBD2
j_call: TRBJ2-1
v_call: TRBV10-3
cdr3_aa: CAIRVAGEAQRHEQFF
cdr3_nt: TGTGCCATCAGAGTAGCGGGAGAGGCCCAGCGCCACGAGCAGTTCTTC

clone_size: NA
d_call: TRBD1
j_call: TRBJ2-5
v_call: TRBV4-1
cdr3_aa: CASSQKQGAQGETQYF
cdr3_nt: TGCGCCAGCAGCCAAAAACAGGGGGCGCAAGGGGAGACCCAGTACTTC

clone_size: NA
d_call: NA
j_call: TRBJ2-1
v_call: TRBV11-2
cdr3_aa: CASSLEGASYNEQFF
cdr3_nt: TGTGCCAGCAGCTTAGAGGGAGCTTCCTACAATGAGCAGTTCTTC

clone_size: NA
d_call: NA
j_call: TRBJ1-4
v_call: TRBV5-1
cdr3_aa: CASSLLPGREEKLFF
cdr3_nt: TGCGCCAGCAGCTTACTTCCCGGCAGAGAGGAAAAACTGTTTTTT

clone_size: once
d_call: TRBD2
j_call: TRBJ2-1
v_call: TRBV10-3
cdr3_aa: CAISESGLAGYNEQFF
cdr3_nt: TGTGCCATCAGTGAGTCGGGCCTAGCGGGCTACAATGAGCAGTTCTTC

clone_size: medium-sized
d_call: NA
j_call: TRBJ2-3
v_call: TRBV6-1
cdr3_aa: CASSASSSPRDTQYF
cdr3_nt: TGTGCCAGCAGTGCATCGAGTTCGCCCAGAGATACGCAGTATTTT

clone_size: NA
d_call: TRBD1
j_call: TRBJ2-1
v_call: TRBV12-5
cdr3_aa: CASGSDRGNEQFF
cdr3_nt: TGTGCTAGTGGTTCCGACAGGGGAAATGAGCAGTTCTTC

clone_size: NA
d_call: NA
j_call: TRBJ1-2
v_call: TRBV11-3
cdr3_aa: CASSLEGYGYTF
cdr3_nt: TGTGCCAGCAGCTTAGAGGGGTATGGCTACACCTTC

clone_size: hyperexpanded
d_call: TRBD2
j_call: TRBJ2-6
v_call: TRBV6-1
cdr3_aa: CASSEGGGGGANVLTF
cdr3_nt: TGTGCCAGCAGTGAAGGGGGGGGTGGCGGGGCCAACGTCCTGACTTTC

clone_size: NA
d_call: NA
j_call: TRBJ2-5
v_call: TRBV6-1
cdr3_aa: CASSSDQGFHNEQYF
cdr3_nt: TGTGCCAGCAGTTCGGACCAGGGTTTCCACAATGAGCAGTACTTC

clone_size: medium-sized
d_call: TRBD2
j_call: TRBJ2-7
v_call: TRBV6-1
cdr3_aa: CASSHTSGAPYEQYF
cdr3_nt: TGTGCCAGCAGTCATACTAGCGGGGCCCCCTACGAGCAGTACTTC

clone_size: NA
d_call: NA
j_call: TRBJ1-1
v_call: TRBV6-1
cdr3_aa: CASSLEANTEAFF
cdr3_nt: TGTGCCAGCAGTCTGGAGGCGAACACTGAAGCTTTCTTT

clone_size: medium-sized
d_call: NA
j_call: TRBJ2-2
v_call: TRBV6-4
cdr3_aa: CASSALGTGELFF
cdr3_nt: TGTGCCAGCAGTGCCTTAGGCACCGGGGAGCTGTTTTTT

clone_size: medium-sized
d_call: NA
j_call: TRBJ1-6
v_call: TRBV5-1
cdr3_aa: CASSLDPRDSPLHF
cdr3_nt: TGCGCCAGCAGCTTGGACCCCCGCGATTCACCCCTCCACTTT

clone_size: NA
d_call: NA
j_call: TRBJ2-6
v_call: TRBV6-4
cdr3_aa: CASSDGGQGANVLTF
cdr3_nt: TGTGCCAGCAGTGACGGGGGGCAGGGGGCCAACGTCCTGACTTTC

clone_size: NA
d_call: TRBD2
j_call: TRBJ2-1
v_call: TRBV7-2
cdr3_aa: CASSLALSGGYNEQFF
cdr3_nt: TGTGCCAGCAGCTTAGCGCTCAGCGGGGGGTACAATGAGCAGTTCTTC

clone_size: NA
d_call: NA
j_call: TRBJ2-6
v_call: TRBV12-3/TRBV12-4
cdr3_aa: CASSFFKSSGANVLTF
cdr3_nt: TGTGCCAGCAGTTTTTTTAAGAGCTCTGGGGCCAACGTCCTGACTTTC

clone_size: few
d_call: NA
j_call: TRBJ2-2
v_call: TRBV4-1
cdr3_aa: CASSQVVLNTGELFF
cdr3_nt: TGCGCCAGCAGCCAAGTGGTCCTGAACACCGGGGAGCTGTTTTTT

clone_size: few
d_call: NA
j_call: TRBJ2-7
v_call: TRBV6-1
cdr3_aa: CASSDRLAYEQYF
cdr3_nt: TGTGCCAGCAGCGACAGGCTGGCCTACGAGCAGTACTTC

clone_size: NA
d_call: TRBD2
j_call: TRBJ2-7
v_call: TRBV7-8
cdr3_aa: CASSLVQREVEQYF
cdr3_nt: TGTGCCAGCAGCTTAGTTCAGCGGGAGGTTGAGCAGTACTTC

clone_size: NA
d_call: NA
j_call: TRBJ2-7
v_call: TRBV6-1
cdr3_aa: CASSLTSSYEQYF
cdr3_nt: TGTGCCAGCAGTCTTACTAGCTCCTACGAGCAGTACTTC

clone_size: medium-sized
d_call: NA
j_call: TRBJ2-1
v_call: TRBV7-2
cdr3_aa: CASSLDRQRVFEQFF
cdr3_nt: TGTGCCAGCAGCTTAGATAGGCAGCGGGTGTTCGAGCAGTTCTTC

clone_size: medium-sized
d_call: NA
j_call: TRBJ2-6
v_call: TRBV6-1
cdr3_aa: CASKLDGSGANVLTF
cdr3_nt: TGTGCCAGCAAATTAGACGGCTCTGGGGCCAACGTCCTGACTTTC

clone_size: NA
d_call: TRBD2
j_call: TRBJ2-1
v_call: TRBV12-3/TRBV12-4
cdr3_aa: CASSSGTGGTYNEQFF
cdr3_nt: TGTGCCAGCAGTAGCGGGACGGGAGGTACCTACAATGAGCAGTTCTTC

clone_size: medium-sized
d_call: TRBD2
j_call: TRBJ2-5
v_call: TRBV7-3
cdr3_aa: CASSEEGSGMSEQYF
cdr3_nt: TGTGCCAGCAGCGAGGAAGGTAGCGGGATGTCTGAGCAGTACTTC

clone_size: NA
d_call: TRBD2
j_call: TRBJ2-1
v_call: TRBV27
cdr3_aa: CASSPVAGGRLNEQFF
cdr3_nt: TGTGCCAGCAGTCCCGTAGCGGGAGGGCGGTTAAATGAGCAGTTCTTC

clone_size: once
d_call: TRBD1
j_call: TRBJ1-2
v_call: TRBV6-1
cdr3_aa: CASSEADREAYTF
cdr3_nt: TGTGCCAGCAGTGAAGCGGACAGGGAAGCCTACACCTTC

clone_size: NA
d_call: NA
j_call: TRBJ2-1
v_call: TRBV12-3/TRBV12-4
cdr3_aa: CASSQWGASASSYNEQFF
cdr3_nt: TGTGCCAGCAGCCAATGGGGAGCGTCGGCGAGCTCCTACAATGAGCAGTTCTTC

clone_size: few
d_call: NA
j_call: TRBJ1-1
v_call: TRBV5-1
cdr3_aa: CASSLDGRGLNTEAFF
cdr3_nt: TGCGCCAGCAGCTTGGATGGACGGGGATTGAACACTGAAGCTTTCTTT

clone_size: NA
d_call: NA
j_call: TRBJ2-1
v_call: TRBV6-6
cdr3_aa: CASSVRDGYEQFF
cdr3_nt: TGTGCCAGCAGTGTCCGGGATGGCTATGAGCAGTTCTTC

clone_size: few
d_call: TRBD2
j_call: TRBJ2-3
v_call: TRBV11-3
cdr3_aa: CASSKGTSGRQDTQYF
cdr3_nt: TGTGCCAGCAGCAAAGGGACTAGCGGGAGGCAGGATACGCAGTATTTT

clone_size: medium-sized
d_call: NA
j_call: TRBJ2-1
v_call: TRBV7-8
cdr3_aa: CASSLEGADPHNEQFF
cdr3_nt: TGTGCCAGCAGCTTAGAGGGTGCAGATCCGCACAATGAGCAGTTCTTC

clone_size: few
d_call: NA
j_call: TRBJ2-3
v_call: TRBV7-2
cdr3_aa: CASSLSRAATDTQYF
cdr3_nt: TGTGCCAGCAGCTTAAGCCGGGCAGCCACAGATACGCAGTATTTT

clone_size: few
d_call: NA
j_call: TRBJ1-6
v_call: TRBV12-5
cdr3_aa: CASGLQDSRGSPLHF
cdr3_nt: TGTGCTAGTGGTTTGCAGGACAGTCGAGGATCACCCCTCCACTTT

clone_size: NA
d_call: TRBD2
j_call: TRBJ2-5
v_call: TRBV7-2
cdr3_aa: CASSAPGLGGQETQYF
cdr3_nt: TGTGCCAGCAGCGCTCCGGGACTAGGCGGCCAAGAGACCCAGTACTTC

clone_size: medium-sized
d_call: NA
j_call: TRBJ2-1
v_call: TRBV6-1
cdr3_aa: CASSEALAGEQFF
cdr3_nt: TGTGCCAGCAGTGAAGCGCTAGCCGGGGAGCAGTTCTTC

clone_size: NA
d_call: NA
j_call: TRBJ2-7
v_call: TRBV7-4
cdr3_aa: CASSPNGGNYYNEQYF
cdr3_nt: TGTGCCAGCAGCCCGAACGGGGGCAATTACTACAATGAGCAGTACTTC

clone_size: NA
d_call: NA
j_call: TRBJ2-7
v_call: TRBV14
cdr3_aa: CASSQTFSAGYEQYF
cdr3_nt: TGTGCCAGCAGCCAGACGTTCTCCGCGGGCTACGAGCAGTACTTC

clone_size: NA
d_call: NA
j_call: TRBJ2-1
v_call: TRBV7-6
cdr3_aa: CASSLSGFGDEQFF
cdr3_nt: TGTGCCAGCAGCTTATCAGGGTTTGGCGATGAGCAGTTCTTC

clone_size: medium-sized
d_call: NA
j_call: TRBJ2-5
v_call: TRBV6-1
cdr3_aa: CASSSRPQGTQYF
cdr3_nt: TGTGCCAGCAGCTCCCGACCCCAAGGGACCCAGTACTTC

clone_size: few
d_call: NA
j_call: TRBJ2-7
v_call: TRBV7-2
cdr3_aa: CASSLYSSSYNEQYF
cdr3_nt: TGTGCCAGCAGCTTGTACAGCAGCTCCTACAATGAGCAGTACTTC

clone_size: NA
d_call: TRBD2
j_call: TRBJ2-2
v_call: TRBV12-3/TRBV12-4
cdr3_aa: CASSMLAANTGELFF
cdr3_nt: TGTGCCAGCAGTATGCTAGCGGCGAACACCGGGGAGCTGTTTTTT

clone_size: medium-sized
d_call: NA
j_call: TRBJ2-1
v_call: TRBV6-1
cdr3_aa: CASSASLQETQFF
cdr3_nt: TGTGCCAGCAGCGCCTCCCTTCAAGAGACCCAGTTCTTC

clone_size: NA
d_call: TRBD2
j_call: TRBJ2-7
v_call: TRBV6-1
cdr3_aa: CASSESPTEREAEQYF
cdr3_nt: TGTGCCAGCAGTGAAAGCCCCACGGAGCGGGAGGCCGAGCAGTACTTC